The rows below give T cell receptor beta chains drawn from one sample of a study of blood T cell repertoires in COVID-19. Sequenced by immunoSEQ multiplex PCR; TCRdb stores in-frame clones only, minus some. The sample comprises under 200,000 clones, over 80% of which are singletons, and under 3.5% rests with the top ten. The sample was peripheral blood. The receptor source for this set is a woman aged 60-75 years with acute or convalescent COVID-19. Both conserved end residues are part of each CDR3. A D gene is named only where the DNA matches it firmly. Size values are once, few and many counts, or a class for expanded clones, and some rows have none.

v_gene	d_gene	abundance	j_gene	CDR3nt	CDR3aa
TRBV9	-	few	TRBJ1-2	TGTGCCAGCACCACCGCAGGGAACTATGGCTACACCTTC	CASTTAGNYGYTF
TRBV6-6	TRBD1	-	TRBJ2-7	TGTGCCAGCAGTTACCGGACAGGGGGCTTTTACGAGCAGTACTTC	CASSYRTGGFYEQYF
TRBV3-1/TRBV3-2	TRBD1	-	TRBJ1-4	TGTGCCAGCAGCCGGGACAGGCTAAATGAAAAACTGTTTTTT	CASSRDRLNEKLFF
TRBV9	-	-	TRBJ1-4	TGTGCCAGCAGCGTAGGCCCCCGAGGGAGTGAAAAACTGTTTTTT	CASSVGPRGSEKLFF
TRBV11-1	TRBD1	-	TRBJ2-4	TGTGCCAGCAGCTTTGGACAGGGATTGGGAAACATTCAGTACTTC	CASSFGQGLGNIQYF
TRBV6-2/TRBV6-3	TRBD1	-	TRBJ1-2	TGTGCCAGCTGCCTCGAGGGGGCGTATGGCTACACCTTC	CASCLEGAYGYTF
TRBV7-2	TRBD1	-	TRBJ2-7	TGTGCCAGCAGCTGGACAGGGGGCTACGAGCAGTACTTC	CASSWTGGYEQYF
TRBV25-1	-	-	TRBJ2-2	TGTGCCAGCAGTTCAGACAGGAGCACCGGGGAGCTGTTTTTT	CASSSDRSTGELFF
TRBV2	-	-	TRBJ1-5	TGTGCCAGCAGTGAGGGACACCCCCTCAATCAGCCCCAGCATTTT	CASSEGHPLNQPQHF
TRBV18	TRBD1	-	TRBJ1-2	TGTGCCAGCTCACCCTCGGCAGGACAGGGGGCGCAAGGCTACACCTTC	CASSPSAGQGAQGYTF
TRBV6-5	-	-	TRBJ2-7	TGTGCCTCAGCAAGCGGCAGGAGCTCCTACGAGCAGTACTTC	CASASGRSSYEQYF
TRBV7-6	-	-	TRBJ1-5	TGTGCCAGCAGCTTAGCGTTTGGGGCCGGGCCCCAGCATTTT	CASSLAFGAGPQHF
TRBV9	TRBD2	-	TRBJ2-6	TGTGCCAGCAGCGTAGGGTCTAGCGGGGTCTCTGGGGCCAACGTCCTGACTTTC	CASSVGSSGVSGANVLTF
TRBV28	-	once	TRBJ2-5	TGTGCCAGCAGCTTACAGGGTCCCCCGGAGACCCAGTACTTC	CASSLQGPPETQYF
TRBV28	TRBD1	once	TRBJ2-7	TGTGCCAGCAGCCCCGGGACAGTGGTTTACGAGCAGTACTTC	CASSPGTVVYEQYF
TRBV19	-	-	TRBJ1-5	TGTGCCAGTAGTAGAATTCAGGGGCAGCCCCAGCATTTT	CASSRIQGQPQHF
TRBV7-9	TRBD2	once	TRBJ2-1	TGTGCCAGCAGGGCTAGCGGGGGGGCCGACAATGAGCAGTTCTTC	CASRASGGADNEQFF
TRBV20-1	-	-	TRBJ2-1	TGCAGTGCAACAGGGCCTGAGCAGTTCTTC	CSATGPEQFF
TRBV4-1	-	-	TRBJ1-1	TGCGCCAGCAGCCAAGATCGGGGGATCGCTGAAGCTTTCTTT	CASSQDRGIAEAFF
TRBV6-5	-	-	TRBJ1-2	TGTGCCAGCAGTTACTCGGCTGGGGGCGGCTACACCTTC	CASSYSAGGGYTF
TRBV4-1	TRBD1	-	TRBJ2-1	TGCGCCAGCAGCCAAGGCAGACAGGGAAGAAATGAGCAGTTCTTC	CASSQGRQGRNEQFF
TRBV18	-	-	TRBJ1-2	TGTGCCAGCTCACCAGACAGAGGCCGTAACTATGGCTACACCTTC	CASSPDRGRNYGYTF
TRBV15	TRBD1	few	TRBJ2-7	TGTGCCACCAGCAGAGATCCGGGACAGGGGAGTTACGAGCAGTACTTC	CATSRDPGQGSYEQYF
TRBV6-5	-	-	TRBJ2-2	TGTGCCAGCAGTTACTCCGGGGTACCCACCGGGGAGCTGTTTTTT	CASSYSGVPTGELFF
TRBV7-2	-	-	TRBJ2-3	TGTGCCAGCAGCCTTGGCGGGACCCTAGGGAGAGATACGCAGTATTTT	CASSLGGTLGRDTQYF
TRBV4-2	-	few	TRBJ1-5	TGTGCCAGCAGCGCTACCGGGACAAATAATCAGCCCCAGCATTTT	CASSATGTNNQPQHF
TRBV7-2	-	-	TRBJ1-1	TGTGCCAGCAGCTTAGAGGGCCACGGGAAAGCTTTCTTT	CASSLEGHGKAFF
TRBV9	-	-	TRBJ1-2	TGTGCCAGCAGCGCGACTAATAACTATGGCTACACCTTC	CASSATNNYGYTF
TRBV4-3	TRBD1	-	TRBJ2-7	TGCGCCAGCAGCCCGGGACAGGGGGCGGGGGAGCAGTACTTC	CASSPGQGAGEQYF
TRBV7-2	TRBD1	few	TRBJ1-2	TGTGCCAGCAGCCCCGACAGGGGGCAATATGGCTACACCTTC	CASSPDRGQYGYTF
TRBV25-1	TRBD1	-	TRBJ1-2	TGTGCCAGCAGTGAATGGGGGACAGGGGACTATGGCTACACCTTC	CASSEWGTGDYGYTF
TRBV27	-	-	TRBJ1-3	TGTGCCAGCATTGACTGGTCTGGAAACACCATATATTTT	CASIDWSGNTIYF
TRBV6-5	-	-	TRBJ2-5	TGTGCCAGCAGTTCCGTTGGGGGGACCCTGGGAAAGACCCAGTACTTC	CASSSVGGTLGKTQYF
TRBV19	-	-	TRBJ1-1	TGTGCCAGTAGTGTTACAGCGAACACTGAAGCTTTCTTT	CASSVTANTEAFF
TRBV7-9	-	-	TRBJ2-2	TGTGCCAGCAGCTTACTGAACACCGGGGAGCTGTTTTTT	CASSLLNTGELFF
TRBV7-9	-	-	TRBJ1-6	TGTGCCAGCAGCCGAGGAGGTTCACCCCTCCACTTT	CASSRGGSPLHF
TRBV18	TRBD1	-	TRBJ1-1	TGTGCCAGCTCACCCGACAGGGACACTGAAGCTTTCTTT	CASSPDRDTEAFF
TRBV7-8	-	-	TRBJ2-5	TGTGCCAGCAGCCCCCGGGGGTTTGAGACCCAGTACTTC	CASSPRGFETQYF
TRBV19	-	-	TRBJ2-7	TGTGCCAGTAGTCAGTACCGGGACACCTACGAGCAGTACTTC	CASSQYRDTYEQYF
TRBV6-4	TRBD2	once	TRBJ2-3	TGTGCCAGCAGCACTGGACTAGCGGTTGGAGGCACAGATACGCAGTATTTT	CASSTGLAVGGTDTQYF
TRBV18	TRBD1	-	TRBJ1-1	TGTGCCAGCTCACCAGACAGGGGGATCCTGAACACTGAAGCTTTCTTT	CASSPDRGILNTEAFF
TRBV2	TRBD1	-	TRBJ1-5	TGTGCCAGCAGTGGGGGACAGGGAATTCGCAATCAGCCCCAGCATTTT	CASSGGQGIRNQPQHF
TRBV9	TRBD1	-	TRBJ2-7	TGTGCCAGCAGCCCCGAAGGACAGGGAACAGGCGAGCAGTACTTC	CASSPEGQGTGEQYF
TRBV7-2	TRBD2	once	TRBJ2-5	TGTGCCAGCAGCATGTGGCTAGCGGGCGGCGAGACCCAGTACTTC	CASSMWLAGGETQYF
TRBV27	TRBD1	-	TRBJ1-2	TGTGCCAGTCTCGCGCAGGGGGCAAGTGGCTACACCTTC	CASLAQGASGYTF
TRBV7-2	TRBD1	-	TRBJ2-1	TGTGCCAGCAGCCCAGGCGACAGGGGAGTCCCACACAACAATGAGCAGTTCTTC	CASSPGDRGVPHNNEQFF
TRBV10-1	TRBD1	-	TRBJ2-1	TGCGCCAGCAGTGGGCCGGGACAGGGTAGTGAGCAGTTCTTC	CASSGPGQGSEQFF
TRBV7-6	TRBD2	-	TRBJ2-5	TGTGCCAGCAGCCCGACTAGCGGGGGAGAGCAAGAGACCCAGTACTTC	CASSPTSGGEQETQYF
TRBV10-3	TRBD1	-	TRBJ1-2	TGTGCCATCAGAAATCGGGACAGGGGGTTGAACTATGGCTACACCTTC	CAIRNRDRGLNYGYTF
TRBV2	TRBD1	-	TRBJ1-2	TGTGCCAGCAGTGAAAACAGGGGGGGAAACTATGGCTACACCTTC	CASSENRGGNYGYTF
TRBV10-3	TRBD1	once	TRBJ1-1	TGTGCCATCAGGGACAGGTTCGCGAACACTGAAGCTTTCTTT	CAIRDRFANTEAFF
TRBV27	TRBD1	-	TRBJ1-1	TGTGCCAGCAGTTTCGACAGGGGTCAAAACACTGAAGCTTTCTTT	CASSFDRGQNTEAFF
TRBV5-6	TRBD1	-	TRBJ2-7	TGTGCCAGCAGCAGCCGGACAGGCGAGCAGTACTTC	CASSSRTGEQYF
TRBV2	-	-	TRBJ2-6	TGTGCCAGCGTAGCAGTTTTTTCCAGCTCTGGGGCCAACGTCCTGACTTTC	CASVAVFSSSGANVLTF